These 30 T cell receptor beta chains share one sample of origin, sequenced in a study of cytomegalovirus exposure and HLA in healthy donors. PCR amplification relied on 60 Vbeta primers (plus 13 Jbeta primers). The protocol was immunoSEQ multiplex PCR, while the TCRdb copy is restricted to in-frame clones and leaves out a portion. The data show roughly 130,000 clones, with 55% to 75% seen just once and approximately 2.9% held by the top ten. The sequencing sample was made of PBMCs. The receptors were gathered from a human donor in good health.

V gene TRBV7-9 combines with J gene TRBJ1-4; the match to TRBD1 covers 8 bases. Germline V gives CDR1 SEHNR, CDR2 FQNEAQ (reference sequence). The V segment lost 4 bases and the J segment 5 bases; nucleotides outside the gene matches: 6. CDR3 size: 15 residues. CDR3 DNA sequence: TGTGCCAGCAGCTCCCAGCAGGGGGCAAATGAAAAACTGTTTTTT. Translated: CASSSQQGANEKLFF.

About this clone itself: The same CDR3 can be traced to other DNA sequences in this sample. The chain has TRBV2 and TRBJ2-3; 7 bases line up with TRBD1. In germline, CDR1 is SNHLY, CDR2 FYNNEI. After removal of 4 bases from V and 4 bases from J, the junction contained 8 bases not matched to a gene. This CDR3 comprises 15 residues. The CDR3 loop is CASSGGQNPPDTQYF. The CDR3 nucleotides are TGTGCCAGCAGTGGGGGACAGAATCCCCCAGATACGCAGTATTTT.

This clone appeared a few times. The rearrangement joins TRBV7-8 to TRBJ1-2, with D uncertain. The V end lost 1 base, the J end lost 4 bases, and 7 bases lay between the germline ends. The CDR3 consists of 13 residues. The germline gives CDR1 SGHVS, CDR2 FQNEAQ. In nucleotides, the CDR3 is TGTGCCAGCAGCTTAGAGCCTGTCTATGGCTACACCTTC. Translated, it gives CASSLEPVYGYTF.

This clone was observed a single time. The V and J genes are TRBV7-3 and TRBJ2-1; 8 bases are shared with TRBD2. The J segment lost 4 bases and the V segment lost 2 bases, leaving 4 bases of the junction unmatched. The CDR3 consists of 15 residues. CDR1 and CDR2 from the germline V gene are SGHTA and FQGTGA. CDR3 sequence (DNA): TGTGCCAGCAGCTTAGTGGCTAGCGGGTACAATGAGCAGTTCTTC. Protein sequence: CASSLVASGYNEQFF.

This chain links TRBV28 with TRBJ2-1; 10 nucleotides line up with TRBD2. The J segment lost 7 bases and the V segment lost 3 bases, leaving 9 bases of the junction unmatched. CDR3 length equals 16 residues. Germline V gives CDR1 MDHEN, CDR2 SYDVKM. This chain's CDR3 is CASSFATSGNRNEQFF. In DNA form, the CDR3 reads TGTGCCAGCAGTTTTGCTACTAGCGGGAACAGGAATGAGCAGTTCTTC.

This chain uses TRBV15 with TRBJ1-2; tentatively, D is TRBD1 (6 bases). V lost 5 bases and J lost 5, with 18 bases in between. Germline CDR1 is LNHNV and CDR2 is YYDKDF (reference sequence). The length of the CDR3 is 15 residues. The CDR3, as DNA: TGTGCCACCAGCGGACGACAGGTCCCGTCGTATGGCTACACCTTC. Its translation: CATSGRQVPSYGYTF.

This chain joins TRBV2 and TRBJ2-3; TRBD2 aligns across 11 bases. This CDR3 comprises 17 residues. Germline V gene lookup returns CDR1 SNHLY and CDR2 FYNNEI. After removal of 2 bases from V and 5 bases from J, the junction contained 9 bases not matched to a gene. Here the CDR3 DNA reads TGTGCCAGCAGTGAACTAGCGGGGGGTCCGGGTGGAGATACGCAGTATTTT. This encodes CASSELAGGPGGDTQYF.

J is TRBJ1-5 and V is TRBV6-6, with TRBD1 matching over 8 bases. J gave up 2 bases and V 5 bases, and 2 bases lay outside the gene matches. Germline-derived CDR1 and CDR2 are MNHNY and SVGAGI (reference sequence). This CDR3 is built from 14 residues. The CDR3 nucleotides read TGTGCCAGCAGTACAGGGGGGGGCAATCAGCCCCAGCATTTT. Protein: CASSTGGGNQPQHF.

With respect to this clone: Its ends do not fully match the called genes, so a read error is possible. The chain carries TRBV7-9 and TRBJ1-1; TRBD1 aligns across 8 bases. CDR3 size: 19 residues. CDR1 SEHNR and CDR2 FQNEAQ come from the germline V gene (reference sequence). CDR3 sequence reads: CSSSQEIRTGFILDTEAFF. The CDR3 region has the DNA TGTTCCAGCAGCCAAGAGATTCGGACAGGGTTTATCCTGGACACTGAAGCTTTCTTT.

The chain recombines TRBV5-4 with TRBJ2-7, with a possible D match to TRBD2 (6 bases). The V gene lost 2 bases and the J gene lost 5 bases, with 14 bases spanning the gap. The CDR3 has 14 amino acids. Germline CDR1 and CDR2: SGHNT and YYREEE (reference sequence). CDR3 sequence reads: CASSFFSGRDEQYF. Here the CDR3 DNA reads TGTGCCAGCAGCTTTTTTAGCGGCCGAGACGAGCAGTACTTC.

This CDR3 reads CASSPTGTGGAPGGYTF. CDR3 nucleotides: TGTGCCAGCAGTCCTACCGGGACAGGGGGCGCCCCGGGGGGCTACACCTTC. The V call is TRBV27, the J call TRBJ1-2; 12 positions agree with TRBD1. Germline V CDR1 and CDR2: MNHEY, SMNVEV (reference sequence). V shed 5 bases and J 8 bases; nucleotides not matched to a gene: 15. The CDR3 runs 17 residues.

CDR3 sequence (DNA): TGTGCCAGCAACCGAGGGACTGCTGCCTCCTACGAGCAGTACTTC. Its protein product is CASNRGTAASYEQYF. The V call is TRBV5-6, the J call TRBJ2-7; D might be TRBD2 (6 bases). V shed 6 bases and J shed 0 bases, with 16 bases lying between them. CDR1 and CDR2 from the germline V gene are SGHDT and YYEEEE. CDR3 length equals 15 residues.

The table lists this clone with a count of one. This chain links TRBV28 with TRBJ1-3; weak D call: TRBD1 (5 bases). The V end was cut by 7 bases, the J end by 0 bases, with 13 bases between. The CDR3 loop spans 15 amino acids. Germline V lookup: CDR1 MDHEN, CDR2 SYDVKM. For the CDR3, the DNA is TGTGCCAGCAAGGGGCGGCCCGACTCTGGAAACACCATATATTTT. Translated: CASKGRPDSGNTIYF. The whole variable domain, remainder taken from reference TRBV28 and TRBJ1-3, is DVKVTQSSRYLVKRTGEKVFLECVQDMDHENMFWYRQDPGLGLRLIYFSYDVKMKEKGDIPEGYSVSREKKERFSLILESASTNQTSMYLCASKGRPDSGNTIYFGEGSWLTVV.

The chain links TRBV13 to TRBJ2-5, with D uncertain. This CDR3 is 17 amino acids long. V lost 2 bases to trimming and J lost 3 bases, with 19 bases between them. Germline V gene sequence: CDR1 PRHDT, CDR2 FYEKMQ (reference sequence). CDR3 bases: TGTGCCAGCAGCTTAAACTCGAACCCTCGTAAAAAAGAGACCCAGTACTTC. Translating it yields CASSLNSNPRKKETQYF.

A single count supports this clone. The CDR3 loop is CASSPAASGAYEQYF. CDR3 DNA: TGCGCCAGCAGCCCGGCGGCTAGCGGAGCCTACGAGCAGTACTTC. The V and J genes are TRBV5-1 and TRBJ2-7; TRBD2 aligns across 7 bases. Germline V gene sequence: CDR1 SGHRS, CDR2 YFSETQ. With V trimmed by 4 bases and J by 2 bases, 9 bases remained unmatched. This CDR3 region has 15 residues.

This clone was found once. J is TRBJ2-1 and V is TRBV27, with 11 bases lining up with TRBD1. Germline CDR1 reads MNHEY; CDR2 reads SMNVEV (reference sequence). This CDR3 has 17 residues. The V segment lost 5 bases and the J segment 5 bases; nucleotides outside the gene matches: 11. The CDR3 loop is CASSKGQGAIRNNEQFF. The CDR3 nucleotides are TGTGCCAGCAGTAAAGGACAGGGGGCAATAAGGAACAATGAGCAGTTCTTC.

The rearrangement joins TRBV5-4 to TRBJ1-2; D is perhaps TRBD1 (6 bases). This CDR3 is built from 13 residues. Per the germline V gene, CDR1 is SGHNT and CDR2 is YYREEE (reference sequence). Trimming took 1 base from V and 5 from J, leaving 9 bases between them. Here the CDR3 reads CASSLRQAYGYTF. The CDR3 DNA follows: TGTGCCAGCAGCTTGCGACAGGCTTATGGCTACACCTTC. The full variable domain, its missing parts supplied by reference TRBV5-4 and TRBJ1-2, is ETGVTQSPTHLIKTRGQQVTLRCSSQSGHNTVSWYQQALGQGPQFIFQYYREEENGRGNFPPRFSGLQFPNYSSELNVNALELDDSALYLCASSLRQAYGYTFGSGTRLTVV.

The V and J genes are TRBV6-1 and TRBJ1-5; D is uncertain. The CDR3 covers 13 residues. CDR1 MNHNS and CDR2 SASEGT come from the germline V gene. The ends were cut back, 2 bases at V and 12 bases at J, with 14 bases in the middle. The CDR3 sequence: CASSEPLGGFQHF. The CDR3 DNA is TGTGCCAGCAGTGAACCTTTGGGCGGGTTCCAGCATTTT.

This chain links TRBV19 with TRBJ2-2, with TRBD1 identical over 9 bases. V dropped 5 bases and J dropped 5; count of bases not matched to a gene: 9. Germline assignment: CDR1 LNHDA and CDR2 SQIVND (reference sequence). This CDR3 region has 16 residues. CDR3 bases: TGTGCCAGTAGTCAACCGTCCGGGACAGGGACCGGGGAGCTGTTTTTT. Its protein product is CASSQPSGTGTGELFF.

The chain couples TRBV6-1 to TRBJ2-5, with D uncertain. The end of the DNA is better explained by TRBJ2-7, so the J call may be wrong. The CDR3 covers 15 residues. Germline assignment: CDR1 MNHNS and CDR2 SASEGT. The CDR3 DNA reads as TGTGCCAGCAGTGATAGAGGAGTGCCCCCCTACGAGCAGTACTTC. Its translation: CASSDRGVPPYEQYF.

The CDR3 reads CASYRQASPLHF. The CDR3 coding sequence is TGTGCCAGTTACCGACAGGCGTCACCCCTCCACTTT. The rearrangement uses TRBV28 and TRBJ1-6, with a tentative D call TRBD1 (6 bases). From germline, CDR1 is MDHEN and CDR2 SYDVKM. The CDR3 has 12 residues. V dropped 9 bases and J dropped 10 bases, with 13 bases sitting between them.

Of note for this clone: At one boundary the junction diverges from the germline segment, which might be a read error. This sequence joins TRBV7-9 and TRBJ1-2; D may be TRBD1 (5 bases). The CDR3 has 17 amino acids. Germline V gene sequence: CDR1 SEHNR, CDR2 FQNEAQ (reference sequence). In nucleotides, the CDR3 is TGTTCCAGCAGCGTTATAGAATGGGGCGACCGAAGCTATGGCTACACCTTC. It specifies CSSSVIEWGDRSYGYTF.

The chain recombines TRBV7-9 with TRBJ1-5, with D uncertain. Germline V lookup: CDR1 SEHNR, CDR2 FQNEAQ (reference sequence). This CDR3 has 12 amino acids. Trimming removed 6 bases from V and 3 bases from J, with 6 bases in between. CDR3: CASRRANQPQHF. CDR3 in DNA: TGTGCCAGCAGGAGGGCCAATCAGCCCCAGCATTTT.

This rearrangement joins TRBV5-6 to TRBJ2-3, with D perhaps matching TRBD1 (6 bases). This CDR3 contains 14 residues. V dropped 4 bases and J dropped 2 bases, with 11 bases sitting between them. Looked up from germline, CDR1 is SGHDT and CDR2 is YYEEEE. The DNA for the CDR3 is TGTGCCAGCAGCCACCGGGACACCACAGATACGCAGTATTTT. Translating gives CASSHRDTTDTQYF.

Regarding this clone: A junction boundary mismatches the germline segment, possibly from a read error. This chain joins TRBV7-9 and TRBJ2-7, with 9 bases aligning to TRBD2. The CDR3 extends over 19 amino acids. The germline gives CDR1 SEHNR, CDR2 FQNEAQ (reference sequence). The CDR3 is CSSSLVLSTSGKYGVEQYF. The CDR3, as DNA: TGTTCCAGCAGCTTAGTACTTTCGACTAGCGGCAAGTACGGGGTGGAGCAGTACTTC.

The CDR3 coding sequence is TGTGCCAGCAGTCCATGGGACTCCTCCACCTACGAGCAGTACTTC. It is translated as CASSPWDSSTYEQYF. This rearrangement joins TRBV27 to TRBJ2-5; possibly TRBD2 for D (6 bases). The J call may be incorrect, as the DNA end agrees better with TRBJ2-7. Germline V gives CDR1 MNHEY, CDR2 SMNVEV (reference sequence). This CDR3 contains 15 residues.

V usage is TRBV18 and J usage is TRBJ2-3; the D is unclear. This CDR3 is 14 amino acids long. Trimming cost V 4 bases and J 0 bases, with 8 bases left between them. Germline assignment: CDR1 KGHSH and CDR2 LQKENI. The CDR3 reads CASSRLASTDTQYF. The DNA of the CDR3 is TGTGCCAGCTCACGACTGGCAAGCACAGATACGCAGTATTTT.

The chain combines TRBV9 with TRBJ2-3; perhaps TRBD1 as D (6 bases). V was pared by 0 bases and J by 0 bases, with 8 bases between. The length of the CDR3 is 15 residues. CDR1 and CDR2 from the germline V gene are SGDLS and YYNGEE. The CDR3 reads CASSVAGTSTDTQYF. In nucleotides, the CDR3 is TGTGCCAGCAGCGTAGCTGGGACAAGCACAGATACGCAGTATTTT.

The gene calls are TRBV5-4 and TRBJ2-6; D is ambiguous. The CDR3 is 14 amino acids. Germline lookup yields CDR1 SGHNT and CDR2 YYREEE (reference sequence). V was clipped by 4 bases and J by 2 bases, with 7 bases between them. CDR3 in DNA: TGTGCCAGCAGCCCGGTCGCTGGGGCCAACGTCCTGACTTTC. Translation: CASSPVAGANVLTF.

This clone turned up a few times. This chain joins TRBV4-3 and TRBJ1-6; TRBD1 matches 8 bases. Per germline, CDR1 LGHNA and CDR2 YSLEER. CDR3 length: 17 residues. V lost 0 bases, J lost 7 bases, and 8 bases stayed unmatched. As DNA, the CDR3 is TGCGCCAGCAGCCAAGAACCCAGGGGGCATTGGAATTCACCCCTCCACTTT. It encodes CASSQEPRGHWNSPLHF.